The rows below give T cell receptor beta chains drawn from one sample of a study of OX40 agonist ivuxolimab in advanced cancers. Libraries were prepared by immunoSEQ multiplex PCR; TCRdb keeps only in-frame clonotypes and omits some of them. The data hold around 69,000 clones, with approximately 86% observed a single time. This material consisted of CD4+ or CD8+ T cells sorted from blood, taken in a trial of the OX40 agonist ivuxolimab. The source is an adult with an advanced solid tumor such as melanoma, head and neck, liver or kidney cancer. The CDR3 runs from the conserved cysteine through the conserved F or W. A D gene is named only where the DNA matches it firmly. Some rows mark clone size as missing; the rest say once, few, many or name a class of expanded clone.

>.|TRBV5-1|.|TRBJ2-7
TGCGCCAGCAGCTCTCGACTCTTTTCCTACGAGCAGTACTTC
CASSSRLFSYEQYF
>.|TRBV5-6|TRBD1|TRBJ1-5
TGTGCCAGCAGCTGGGGCGGACAGGGCAATCAGCCCCAGCATTTT
CASSWGGQGNQPQHF
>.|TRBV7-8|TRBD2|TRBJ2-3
TGTGCCAGCAGATCTAGCGGGGGGGACACAGATACGCAGTATTTT
CASRSSGGDTDTQYF
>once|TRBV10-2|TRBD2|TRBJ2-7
TGCGCCAGCAGTGAGGGAGGGACTAGCGGCTACGAGCAGTACTTC
CASSEGGTSGYEQYF
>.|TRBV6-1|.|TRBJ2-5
TGTGCCAGCAGTGAAGTTCGCGACACCAGAGAGACCCAGTACTTC
CASSEVRDTRETQYF
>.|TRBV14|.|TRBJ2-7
TGTGCCAGCAGCCATTTAGGGAGGACGCGGGGTAGCGCTAACTCCTACGAGCAGTACTTC
CASSHLGRTRGSANSYEQYF
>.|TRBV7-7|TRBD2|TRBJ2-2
TGTGCTAGCAGCCTTGGACTAGCGGGAGTCACCGGGGAGCTGTTTTTT
CASSLGLAGVTGELFF
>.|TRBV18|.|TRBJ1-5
TGTGCCAGCTCACCACCGCGGACGGGCCTTAGCAATCAGCCCCAGCATTTT
CASSPPRTGLSNQPQHF
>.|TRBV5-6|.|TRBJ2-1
TGTGCCAGCAGCTTGGGAGGTAGCAATGAGCAGTTCTTC
CASSLGGSNEQFF
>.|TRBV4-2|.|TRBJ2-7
TGTGCCAGCAGCCAAGGGACTTCCCAGGGCGAGAAGTACTTC
CASSQGTSQGEKYF
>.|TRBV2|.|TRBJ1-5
TGTGCCAGCAGTGAAGGAGAGGGCAATCAGCCCCAGCATTTT
CASSEGEGNQPQHF
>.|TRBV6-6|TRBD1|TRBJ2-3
TGTGCCAGCAGTCTTACAGGGGGCGCCACCACAGATACGCAGTATTTT
CASSLTGGATTDTQYF
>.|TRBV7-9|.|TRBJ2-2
TGTGCCAGCAGCTTAGCTGAAACTGCGAACACCGGGGAGCTGTTTTTT
CASSLAETANTGELFF
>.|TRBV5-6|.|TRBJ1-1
TGTGCCAGCAGCTTGGTTGGGGGGCTCAACACTGAAGCTTTCTTT
CASSLVGGLNTEAFF
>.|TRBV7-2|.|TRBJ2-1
TGTGCCAGCAGCTTAGAATTCCGGGGCCAGGAGCAGTTCTTC
CASSLEFRGQEQFF
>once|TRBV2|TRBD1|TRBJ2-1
TGTGCCAGCCTTAGCGCAGGGGGCAGAAATGAGCAGTTCTTC
CASLSAGGRNEQFF
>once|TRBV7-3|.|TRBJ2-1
TGTGCCAGCAGCTTAGCAGGGGACAATGAGCAGTTCTTC
CASSLAGDNEQFF
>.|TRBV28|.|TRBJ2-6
TGTGCCAGCAGTTTCGCGGCTCCTGGGGCCAACGTCCTGACTTTC
CASSFAAPGANVLTF
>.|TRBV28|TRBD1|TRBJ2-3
TGTGCCAGCAGTACAGGGGGGAGACCAGCAGATACGCAGTATTTT
CASSTGGRPADTQYF
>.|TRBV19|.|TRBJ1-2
TGTGCCAGTAGTATAGTAGGCGGGACCAACTATGGCTACACCTTC
CASSIVGGTNYGYTF
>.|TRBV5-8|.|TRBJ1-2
TGTGCCAGCAGCGCTCCGGGGCACTATGGCTACACCTTC
CASSAPGHYGYTF
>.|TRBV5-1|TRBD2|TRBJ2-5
TGCGCCAGCAGCCCCGAGCGGGGGGGCCGCGAGACCCAGTACTTC
CASSPERGGRETQYF
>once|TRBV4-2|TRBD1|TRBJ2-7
TGTGCCAGCAGCCAAGATCGGGGGACAGGGGATACCTACGAGCAGTACTTC
CASSQDRGTGDTYEQYF
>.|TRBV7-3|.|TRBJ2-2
TGTGCCAGCAAGCCGAAGGCTAGCTCGAACACCGGGGAGCTGTTTTTT
CASKPKASSNTGELFF
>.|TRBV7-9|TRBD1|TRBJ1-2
TGTGCCAGCAGCTCGGACAGGCGCCAATTTAACTATGGCTACACCTTC
CASSSDRRQFNYGYTF
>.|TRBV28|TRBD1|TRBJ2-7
TGTGCCAGCAGTTTGCCCACTGGACAGGGTTGGTACGAGCAGTACTTC
CASSLPTGQGWYEQYF
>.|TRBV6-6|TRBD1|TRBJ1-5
TGTGCCAGCAGTTACTCGATAGGGACAGGGGACCAGCCCCAGCATTTT
CASSYSIGTGDQPQHF
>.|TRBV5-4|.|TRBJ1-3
TGTGCCAGCAGCCCCAACGGGGGGGCTGGAAACACCATATATTTT
CASSPNGGAGNTIYF
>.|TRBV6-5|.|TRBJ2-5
TGTGCCAGCAAGGAGGGTAACCTACAAGAGACCCAGTACTTC
CASKEGNLQETQYF
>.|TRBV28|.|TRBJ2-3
TGTGCCAGCAGTTCCCCGGTTCGGCTGCTGGACACCGATACGCAGTATTTT
CASSSPVRLLDTDTQYF
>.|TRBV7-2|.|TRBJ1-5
TGTGCCAGCAGCTTATGGGAAAATCAGCCCCAGCATTTT
CASSLWENQPQHF
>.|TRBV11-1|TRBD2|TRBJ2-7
TGTGCCAGCAGCTTTGCCGGGACTAGCGCCTACGAGCAGTACTTC
CASSFAGTSAYEQYF
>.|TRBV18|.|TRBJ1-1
TGTGCCAGCTCACTAACCGAGGGGACTGAAGCTTTCTTT
CASSLTEGTEAFF
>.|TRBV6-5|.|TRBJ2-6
TGTGCCAGCGCGGGATTCTCTGGGGCCAACGTCCTGACTTTC
CASAGFSGANVLTF
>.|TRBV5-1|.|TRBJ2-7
TGCGCCAGCAGCATAGGGGGCTACGAGCAGTACTTC
CASSIGGYEQYF
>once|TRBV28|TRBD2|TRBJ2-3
TGTGCCAGCAGTTTATGGGCTAGCGGGAACACAGATACGCAGTATTTT
CASSLWASGNTDTQYF
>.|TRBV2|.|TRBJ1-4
TGTGCCAGCAGTGTTCACCGGAGCAATGAAAAACTGTTTTTT
CASSVHRSNEKLFF
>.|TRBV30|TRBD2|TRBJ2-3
TGTGCCTGGAGGCCCCTAGCGGTGAGAGATACGCAGTATTTT
CAWRPLAVRDTQYF
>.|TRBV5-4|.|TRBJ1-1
TGTGCCAGCAGCCCGGAAACGGGAAACACTGAAGCTTTCTTT
CASSPETGNTEAFF
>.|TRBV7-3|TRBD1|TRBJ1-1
TGTGCCAGCAGCATACAGGGGGCTACTGAAGCTTTCTTT
CASSIQGATEAFF
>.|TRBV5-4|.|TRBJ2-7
TGTGCCAGCAGCTTGGGACTAGTGAGGGACGAGCAGTACTTC
CASSLGLVRDEQYF
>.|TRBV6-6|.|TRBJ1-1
TGTGCCAGCAGAGGACAGATGAACACTGAAGCTTTCTTT
CASRGQMNTEAFF
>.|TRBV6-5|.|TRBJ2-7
TGTGCCAGCACGCCCGGCGGGCCCTACGAGCAGTACTTC
CASTPGGPYEQYF
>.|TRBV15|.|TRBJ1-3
TGTGCCACCAGCCAGGGGAGAGGAAACACCATATATTTT
CATSQGRGNTIYF
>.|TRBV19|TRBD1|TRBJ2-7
TGTGCCAGTGGGGGACAGAGAACGTCCGAGCAGTACTTC
CASGGQRTSEQYF
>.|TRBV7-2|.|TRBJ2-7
TGTGCCAGCAGCCAATACAGAGCTGGCGAGCAGTACTTC
CASSQYRAGEQYF
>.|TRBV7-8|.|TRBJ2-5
TGTGCCAGCAGCTCCTCGGGGGCGGGAGAGACCCAGTACTTC
CASSSSGAGETQYF